The 7 T cell receptor beta chains listed next were all sequenced from one sample in a study of metastatic and nonmetastatic thyroid tumors. Treatment of any kind had been given to no patient before thyroid surgery. TCRdb re-called the PCR reads with MiXCR. The sample consists of fewer than 40,000 clones, about 33% of them appearing once. Sample: tumor tissue. Receptor source: a female donor with papillary thyroid cancer or a benign thyroid nodule (not recorded which). Some clones in this sample may be carry-over from other donors' samples.

The chain has TRBV5-1 and TRBJ1-2, with D unclear. The V gene lost 0 bases and the J gene lost 4 bases, with 13 bases spanning the gap. Looked up from germline, CDR1 is SGHRS and CDR2 is YFSETQ. This CDR3 spans 15 amino acids. CDR3 in amino acids: CASSLDGHSSYGYTF. Here the CDR3 DNA reads TGCGCCAGCAGCTTGGACGGGCACTCTTCCTATGGCTACACCTTC.

The CDR3 region is CASSGPSDIYGYTF. The DNA of the CDR3 is TGTGCCAGCAGTGGGCCCAGCGATATCTATGGCTACACCTTC. This chain connects TRBV6-1 to TRBJ1-2; the D is unclear. The CDR3 spans 14 residues. V was pared by 4 bases and J by 4 bases, with 13 bases between. Germline loops: CDR1 MNHNS, CDR2 SASEGT.

The chain is built from TRBV20-1 and TRBJ2-3; the D gene is possibly TRBD2 (6 bases). Trimming shortened V by 0 bases and J by 0 bases, and 10 bases separated the two germline ends. The CDR3 totals 15 residues. From germline, CDR1 is DFQATT and CDR2 SNEGSKA (reference sequence). The CDR3 bases are TGCAGTGCTAGAGATCCCAGCGGGAGCACAGATACGCAGTATTTT. Amino acids: CSARDPSGSTDTQYF.

This rearrangement joins TRBV4-1 to TRBJ2-1, with 7 bases fitting TRBD1. This CDR3 is 15 amino acids long. Losses at the gene ends were 0 bases for V and 4 bases for J; bases not matched to a gene: 3. Germline CDR1 is MGHRA and CDR2 is YSYEKL. CDR3 DNA: TGCGCCAGCAGCCAAGAAGGGGACAGATACAATGAGCAGTTCTTC. As protein: CASSQEGDRYNEQFF.

The chain couples TRBV6-1 to TRBJ1-3; TRBD1 might be the D (6 bases). Trimming left V 6 bases short and J 0 bases short, with 18 bases between. Germline values: CDR1 MNHNS, CDR2 SASEGT. The CDR3 runs to 17 residues. DNA for the CDR3: TGTGCCAGCAGATCCCTGGGGGCGGTCGGCTCTGGAAACACCATATATTTT. Its translation: CASRSLGAVGSGNTIYF.

The chain employs TRBV5-1 and TRBJ2-5; 7 nucleotides match TRBD1. This CDR3 is 15 amino acids long. The V and J ends lost 4 bases and 3 bases, in that order; junction bases with no gene match: 9. CDR1 SGHRS and CDR2 YFSETQ come from the germline V gene. The CDR3 here is CASSKTGAPEETQYF. CDR3 DNA sequence: TGCGCCAGCAGCAAAACAGGGGCCCCTGAAGAGACCCAGTACTTC.

The chain carries TRBV11-2 and TRBJ2-2; D not resolved. The CDR3 has 15 amino acids. Germline V gene data show CDR1 as SGHAT and CDR2 as FQNNGV. V was clipped by 2 bases and J by 0 bases, with 7 bases between them. The CDR3 spells CASSLLWANTGELFF. DNA of the CDR3: TGTGCCAGCAGCTTACTGTGGGCGAACACCGGGGAGCTGTTTTTT. Combining the CDR3 with reference TRBV11-2 and TRBJ2-2 gives the whole variable domain EAGVAQSPRYKIIEKRQSVAFWCNPISGHATLYWYQQILGQGPKLLIQFQNNGVVDDSQLPKDRFSAERLKGVDSTLKIQPAKLEDSAVYLCASSLLWANTGELFFGEGSRLTVL.